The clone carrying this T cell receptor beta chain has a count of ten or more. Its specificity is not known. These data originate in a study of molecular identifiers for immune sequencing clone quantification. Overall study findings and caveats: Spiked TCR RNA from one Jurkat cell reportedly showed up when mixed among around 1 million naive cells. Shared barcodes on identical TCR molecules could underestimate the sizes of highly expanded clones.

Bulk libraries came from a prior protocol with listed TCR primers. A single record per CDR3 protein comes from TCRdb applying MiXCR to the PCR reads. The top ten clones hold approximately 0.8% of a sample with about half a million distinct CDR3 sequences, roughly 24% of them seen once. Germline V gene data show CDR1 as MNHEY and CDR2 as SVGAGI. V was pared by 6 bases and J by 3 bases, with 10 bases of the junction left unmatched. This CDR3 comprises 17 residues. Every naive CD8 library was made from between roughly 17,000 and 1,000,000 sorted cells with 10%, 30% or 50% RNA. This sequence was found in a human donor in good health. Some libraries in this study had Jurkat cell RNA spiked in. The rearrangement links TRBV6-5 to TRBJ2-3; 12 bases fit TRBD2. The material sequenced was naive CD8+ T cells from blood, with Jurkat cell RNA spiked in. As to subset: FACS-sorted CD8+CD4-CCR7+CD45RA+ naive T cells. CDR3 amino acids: CASRSGTSGLITDTQYF. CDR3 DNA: TGTGCCAGCAGATCCGGGACTAGCGGGCTCATTACAGATACGCAGTATTTT.